This is a list of T cell receptor beta chains from one sample in a study of blood T cell repertoires in COVID-19. The repertoire was sequenced with immunoSEQ multiplex PCR; TCRdb's copy has only in-frame clones and lacks some. The data show over 95,000 clones, with around 89% seen just once and approximately 19% held by the top ten. Sequenced: peripheral blood. The origin of the receptors is a human donor with acute or convalescent COVID-19. The donor label of this sample is uncertain. Each CDR3 is given with its conserved first and last residue. Fields, in order: J gene, clone size, D gene, V gene, CDR3 DNA, CDR3 protein. The D gene is left open where the match is weak. Clone size is shown for a subset of rows, as once, few, many or a class of expanded clone.

TRBJ1-1,NA,NA,TRBV19,TGTGCCAGTAGATCCCTTGCACCACAAGTAAACACTGAAGCTTTCTTT,CASRSLAPQVNTEAFF
TRBJ2-7,NA,NA,TRBV12-2,TGTGCAAGTCGCTTACCCCGAAGGACACGTTGTACCGAGCAGTACTTC,CASRLPRRTRCTEQYF
TRBJ1-1,NA,TRBD1,TRBV11-3,TGTGCCAGCAGCTTAGAGACAGGGGGCAAAGCTTTCTTT,CASSLETGGKAFF
TRBJ1-1,NA,TRBD1,TRBV2,TGTGCCAGCAGTAAGGGACAGGGGAACACTGAAGCTTTCTTT,CASSKGQGNTEAFF
TRBJ1-1,NA,TRBD1,TRBV6-5,TGTGCCAGCAGTTGGGGACAGGGCTTTAGAGCTTTCTTT,CASSWGQGFRAFF
TRBJ1-4,NA,NA,TRBV30,TGTGCCTGGAGTGTACCGGGACTCCAAAAACTGTTTTTT,CAWSVPGLQKLFF
TRBJ1-4,NA,TRBD1,TRBV7-2,TGTGCCAGCAGCTTACTTGGGACAGAGAATGAAAAACTGTTTTTT,CASSLLGTENEKLFF
TRBJ2-7,NA,TRBD2,TRBV5-1,TGCGCCAGCAGCTTGGGCGGGGGGGATCCCGAGCAGTACTTC,CASSLGGGDPEQYF
TRBJ1-1,few,TRBD1,TRBV28,TGTGCCAGCAGTTTAGACAGGGCCTTTGCCACTGAAGCTTTCTTT,CASSLDRAFATEAFF
TRBJ1-5,NA,TRBD1,TRBV5-5,TGTGCCAGCAGCTTGTTGGGGACAGCTAATCAGCCCCAGCATTTT,CASSLLGTANQPQHF
TRBJ1-2,once,NA,TRBV10-3,TGTGCCATCAGTGAGTCGCGGGGGCACAGGAGCTCTAACTATGGCTACACCTTC,CAISESRGHRSSNYGYTF
TRBJ1-5,few,TRBD1,TRBV11-3,TGTGCCAGCAGCTCCCCCCACAGGGGGCATCAGCCCCAGCATTTT,CASSSPHRGHQPQHF
TRBJ2-7,few,NA,TRBV29-1,TGCAGCGTTGACAGGGGTTACGAGCAGTACTTC,CSVDRGYEQYF
TRBJ2-7,few,TRBD2,TRBV6-6,TGTGCCAGTAAAATGACTAGCGGGGTCTACGAGCAGTACTTC,CASKMTSGVYEQYF
TRBJ2-7,once,NA,TRBV9,TGTGCCAGCAGCGTGGGACTTGGGACAGCAAACCCTTCCTACGAGCAGTACTTC,CASSVGLGTANPSYEQYF
TRBJ1-5,NA,NA,TRBV30,TGTGCCTGGAGTGGATCTTCCGGGATAAATCAGCCCCAGCATTTT,CAWSGSSGINQPQHF
TRBJ1-1,NA,NA,TRBV6-2/TRBV6-3,TGTGCCAGCAGTTCCCTCCGGAACACTGAAGCTTTCTTT,CASSSLRNTEAFF
TRBJ2-1,NA,NA,TRBV25-1,TGTGCCAGCACTAGCTACAATGAGCAGTTCTTC,CASTSYNEQFF
TRBJ2-1,NA,NA,TRBV7-9,TGTGCCAGCAGCTTAGTAACAGGGAGGGATTCCTCGTTCTTC,CASSLVTGRDSSFF
TRBJ2-3,NA,TRBD2,TRBV5-4,TGTGCCAGCAGCTCACCATCGACTAGCGGGGGGATAGATACGCAGTATTTT,CASSSPSTSGGIDTQYF
TRBJ2-3,NA,NA,TRBV7-9,TGTGCCACCCGCGGTAACGTCGCAGGGGATACGCAGTATTTT,CATRGNVAGDTQYF
TRBJ2-5,NA,NA,TRBV6-2/TRBV6-3,TGTGCCAGCAGCCTGACAGATGCCCCGCAAGAGACCCAGTACTTC,CASSLTDAPQETQYF
TRBJ1-2,once,NA,TRBV18,TGTGCCAGCTCACCACCGGCAGGGGTGAATGGCTACACCTTC,CASSPPAGVNGYTF
TRBJ2-7,NA,NA,TRBV18,TGTGCCAGCTCACTGAGGCAGGGCGACGAGCAGTACTTC,CASSLRQGDEQYF
TRBJ1-5,once,NA,TRBV6-6,TGTGCCAGCAACGACAGTCCTTGGGGCAATCAGCCCCAGCATTTT,CASNDSPWGNQPQHF
TRBJ2-5,NA,NA,TRBV14,TGTGCCAGCAGCCAGAGGGTACGCGAGACCCAGTACTTC,CASSQRVRETQYF
TRBJ2-1,NA,TRBD2,TRBV7-3,TGTGCCAGCAGCAAGCGGGGGGGCTCCCACGGGGAGCAGTTCTTC,CASSKRGGSHGEQFF
TRBJ2-1,NA,TRBD2,TRBV27,TGTGCCAGCAGTTTTGTACTAGCGGGGTTCTACAATGAGCAGTTCTTC,CASSFVLAGFYNEQFF
TRBJ1-2,NA,NA,TRBV11-2,TGTGCCAGCAGCTTCGGCCAGAGGCAACTCTATGGCTACACCTTC,CASSFGQRQLYGYTF
TRBJ2-7,few,TRBD2,TRBV6-1,TGTGCCAGCAGTGGAGCGGGAGTGGGAGAGCAGTACTTC,CASSGAGVGEQYF
TRBJ1-2,few,NA,TRBV5-6,TGTGCCAGCAGCTTGCCGGTATACTATGGCTACACCTTC,CASSLPVYYGYTF
TRBJ2-2,NA,TRBD2,TRBV28,TGTGCCAGCCGAGCGGGAGGGACCGGGGAGCTGTTTTTT,CASRAGGTGELFF
TRBJ1-4,NA,NA,TRBV18,TGTGCCAGCTCACCAACTGCAACTAATGAAAAACTGTTTTTT,CASSPTATNEKLFF
TRBJ2-1,NA,NA,TRBV7-8,TGTGCCAGCAGCCCCGGTGGGTTGCAGGACAAGTTCTTC,CASSPGGLQDKFF
TRBJ2-7,NA,NA,TRBV5-1,TGCGCCAGCAGCTTGATCGGGGAGCACGAGCAGTACTTC,CASSLIGEHEQYF
TRBJ2-3,NA,TRBD2,TRBV9,TGTGCCAGCAGCCAATCCGGGACTAGCGGGGGGGCCGCAGATACGCAGTATTTT,CASSQSGTSGGAADTQYF
TRBJ1-4,once,TRBD1,TRBV3-1/TRBV3-2,TGTGCCAGCAGCCCGTCGGTGGACAGGGGCGATGAAAAACTGTTTTTT,CASSPSVDRGDEKLFF
TRBJ2-3,once,TRBD1,TRBV19,TGTGCCAGTAGCCGAGGGGGACAGTCAAGAGCTAGCACAGATACGCAGTATTTT,CASSRGGQSRASTDTQYF
TRBJ1-6,once,TRBD1,TRBV6-2/TRBV6-3,TGTGCCAGCAGCTCTTTCGACAGGGCCCTCCACTTT,CASSSFDRALHF
TRBJ1-4,NA,TRBD1,TRBV28,TGTGCCAGCAGTAATACAGGGGGGGCTAATGAAAAACTGTTTTTT,CASSNTGGANEKLFF
TRBJ2-2,once,NA,TRBV12-3/TRBV12-4,NA,CASSFLETGELFF
TRBJ1-5,NA,TRBD1,TRBV2,TGTGCCAGCAGTGTCGCAGGGGGCGGCCAGGGGCCCCAGCATTTT,CASSVAGGGQGPQHF
TRBJ1-2,NA,NA,TRBV28,TGTGCCAGCAGTTTAGGGGGGAACTATGGCTACACCTTC,CASSLGGNYGYTF
TRBJ2-2,NA,NA,TRBV5-1,TGCGCCAGCAGCAACGGGGAAGGCGGGGAGCTGTTTTTT,CASSNGEGGELFF
TRBJ2-3,once,NA,TRBV5-1,TGCGCCAGCAGCTCCGGGACTAGCACAGATACGCAGTATTTT,CASSSGTSTDTQYF
TRBJ1-1,NA,NA,TRBV21-1,TGTGCCAGCAGCAAAAGGGGGACAGGGGATGAAGCTTTCTTT,CASSKRGTGDEAFF
TRBJ1-4,once,NA,TRBV28,TGTGCCAGCAGTCAGGGGCCAACTAATGAAAAACTGTTTTTT,CASSQGPTNEKLFF
TRBJ1-5,NA,NA,TRBV6-5,TGTGCCAGCTCAAAATTACAGGGTAATCAGCCCCAGCATTTT,CASSKLQGNQPQHF
TRBJ2-7,once,TRBD1,TRBV4-1,TGCGCCAGCAGCCAATATACTCCGGGACAGATTAGGCAGTACTTC,CASSQYTPGQIRQYF
TRBJ2-1,NA,NA,TRBV5-4,TGTGCCAGCAGCTTCTGGCAGGGCCACTACAATGAGCAGTTCTTC,CASSFWQGHYNEQFF
TRBJ2-2,NA,NA,TRBV9,TGTGCCAGCAGCGTTGGACTAACAAACACCGGGGAGCTGTTTTTT,CASSVGLTNTGELFF
TRBJ1-6,once,NA,TRBV7-2,TGTGCCAGCAGCCGGGACTTCGATAATAATTCACCCCTCCACTTT,CASSRDFDNNSPLHF
TRBJ2-3,NA,TRBD2,TRBV7-9,TGTGCCAGCAGCTTCTACTTTAGCGGGAGAGGGTCAGATACGCAGTATTTT,CASSFYFSGRGSDTQYF
TRBJ2-7,once,TRBD2,TRBV5-1,TGCGCCAGCAGCTTGACTTCTAGCGGGAGTAGATACTACGAGCAGTACTTC,CASSLTSSGSRYYEQYF
TRBJ2-1,NA,TRBD2,TRBV9,TGTGCCAGCAGCCCCCTGGAGGGACTAGTCGATGAGCAGTTCTTC,CASSPLEGLVDEQFF
TRBJ1-6,NA,TRBD1,TRBV3-1/TRBV3-2,TGTGCCAGCAGCCCGACAGGGCGCAGTTCACCCCTCCACTTT,CASSPTGRSSPLHF
TRBJ2-5,NA,TRBD2,TRBV18,TGTGCCAGCTCACCGACGACTAGCGGGGGTAGGGAGACCCAGTACTTC,CASSPTTSGGRETQYF
TRBJ1-1,NA,NA,TRBV19,TGTGCCAGTAGTAGCTGGGACAATGTGGACACTGAAGCTTTCTTT,CASSSWDNVDTEAFF
TRBJ1-1,once,TRBD1,TRBV5-5,TGTGCCAGCAGCTGGGGACAGGAGAACACTGAAGCTTTCTTT,CASSWGQENTEAFF
TRBJ1-6,NA,TRBD1,TRBV27,TGTGCCAGCAGTTTATATGGGACAGGGACGAATAATTCACCCCTCCACTTT,CASSLYGTGTNNSPLHF